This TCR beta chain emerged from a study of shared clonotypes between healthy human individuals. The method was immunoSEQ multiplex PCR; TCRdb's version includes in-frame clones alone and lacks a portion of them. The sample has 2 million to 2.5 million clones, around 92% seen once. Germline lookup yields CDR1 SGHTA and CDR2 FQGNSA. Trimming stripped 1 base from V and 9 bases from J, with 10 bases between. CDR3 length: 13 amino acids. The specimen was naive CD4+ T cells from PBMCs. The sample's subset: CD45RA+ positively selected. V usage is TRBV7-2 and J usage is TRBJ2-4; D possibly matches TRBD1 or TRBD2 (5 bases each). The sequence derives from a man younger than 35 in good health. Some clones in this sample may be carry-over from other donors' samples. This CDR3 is CASSLGQRGIQYF. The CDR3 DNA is TGTGCCAGCAGCTTAGGACAGAGGGGCATTCAGTACTTC.